Each of the 24 T cell receptor beta chains below was sequenced from the same sample in a study of shared clonotypes between healthy human individuals. Generated by immunoSEQ multiplex PCR, the TCRdb table keeps only in-frame clones and is missing some. The data contain some 2 million clones, roughly 94% of them singletons. Sequencing used naive CD4+ T cells sorted from blood. Subset given: CD45RA+ positively selected. These receptors were taken from a young man in good health.

This clone showed up just once. The chain has TRBV21-1 and TRBJ1-5; the table's TRBD1 call for D was not verified on the DNA. TRBV21-1 is a recognized pseudogene. The CDR3 totals 15 residues. The chain's CDR3 is CASSKETGKLGPQHF. Here the CDR3 DNA reads TGTGCCAGCAGCAAAGAGACAGGGAAATTAGGTCCCCAGCATTTT.

The CDR3 spells CASSPWTGGDYGYTF. The CDR3 DNA reads as TGTGCCAGCAGTCCCTGGACGGGGGGGGACTATGGCTACACCTTC. V gene TRBV2 combines with J gene TRBJ1-2; a weak D match, TRBD1 (5 bases). This CDR3 has 15 residues. Germline V gene data show CDR1 as SNHLY and CDR2 as FYNNEI. The V end lost 5 bases, the J end lost 3 bases, and 16 bases lay between the germline ends.

V gene TRBV7-2 combines with J gene TRBJ1-4; unclear D gene. CDR1 is SGHTA, CDR2 FQGNSA, per germline. This CDR3 is 15 amino acids long. V lost 5 bases, J lost 0 bases, and 10 bases lay in between. This CDR3 reads CASSPIGATNEKLFF. The CDR3 DNA reads TGTGCCAGCAGCCCCATAGGAGCAACTAATGAAAAACTGTTTTTT.

This clone was recorded once. V usage is TRBV6-5 and J usage is TRBJ1-2; perhaps TRBD1 as D (5 bases). There are 13 residues in the CDR3. Trimming stripped 0 bases from V and 7 bases from J, with 9 bases between. Germline V gene data show CDR1 as MNHEY and CDR2 as SVGAGI. CDR3 residues: CASSYSGRAGYTF. The CDR3 DNA sequence: TGTGCCAGCAGTTACTCCGGCAGGGCTGGCTACACCTTC.

This clone was counted a single time. The V and J genes are TRBV29-1 and TRBJ2-5, with D perhaps assigned TRBD1 or TRBD2 (6 bases each). The CDR3 contains 13 residues. Trimming took 7 bases from V and 1 from J, leaving 13 bases between them. Per the germline V gene, CDR1 is SQVTM and CDR2 is ANQGSEA. Here the CDR3 reads CSGRRGPQETQYF. CDR3 DNA sequence: TGCAGCGGCCGACGGGGGCCCCAAGAGACCCAGTACTTC. Based on the CDR3 plus reference TRBV29-1 and TRBJ2-5, the full variable domain is SAVISQKPSRDICQRGTSLTIQCQVDSQVTMMFWYRQQPGQSLTLIATANQGSEATYESGFVIDKFPISRPNLTFSTLTVSNMSPEDSSIYLCSGRRGPQETQYFGPGTRLLVL.

This rearrangement joins TRBV18 to TRBJ2-3, with TRBD1 identical over 11 bases. Germline V CDR1 and CDR2: KGHSH, LQKENI. V gave up 0 bases and J gave up 5 bases; unmatched junction bases: 1. The CDR3 consists of 15 residues. The CDR3 protein is CASSPPGTGGDTQYF. The CDR3 DNA reads TGTGCCAGCTCACCACCGGGGACAGGGGGAGATACGCAGTATTTT.

The chain uses TRBV10-3 and TRBJ2-2; 7 nucleotides agree with TRBD2. Unmatched junction bases numbered 10, after V lost 10 bases and J lost 5 bases. The CDR3 consists of 14 residues. Per the germline V gene, CDR1 is ENHRY and CDR2 is SYGVKD. CDR3 loop: CATLSGPTTGELFF. CDR3 DNA: TGTGCCACCCTTAGCGGGCCTACGACCGGGGAGCTGTTTTTT.

The chain has TRBV30 and TRBJ1-4; D uncertain. The CDR3 sequence is 13 residues long. Trimming stripped 4 bases from V and 4 bases from J, with 10 bases between. CDR1 GTSNPN and CDR2 SVGIG come from the germline V gene (reference sequence). Written as DNA, the CDR3 is TGTGCCTGGAAAAAGGGTAATAATGAAAAACTGTTTTTT. Protein product: CAWKKGNNEKLFF.

The chain links TRBV4-3 to TRBJ2-7; D assignment may be TRBD1 or TRBD2 (5 bases each). Deletions cut 3 bases from V and 0 bases from J, with 15 bases between. The germline V gene has CDR1 LGHNA and CDR2 YSLEER. This CDR3 region has 16 residues. CDR3 amino acids: CASSHYGTRSSYEQYF. CDR3 nucleotides: TGCGCCAGCAGCCATTACGGGACCCGTAGCTCCTACGAGCAGTACTTC.

V usage is TRBV19 and J usage is TRBJ1-2, with TRBD1 matching over 7 bases. This CDR3 has 14 residues. Germline-derived CDR1 and CDR2 are LNHDA and SQIVND (reference sequence). V dropped 7 bases and J dropped 4; count of bases not matched to a gene: 9. The DNA of the CDR3 is TGTGCCAGTACTTGGGACAGAATCCGCTATGGCTACACCTTC. Protein product: CASTWDRIRYGYTF.

The gene calls are TRBV6-5 and TRBJ2-1; 8 nucleotides align to TRBD2. Germline lookup yields CDR1 MNHEY and CDR2 SVGAGI. With V trimmed by 7 bases and J by 8 bases, 10 bases remained unmatched. This CDR3 spans 14 amino acids. The CDR3 DNA reads as TGTGCCAGCAAAGGGACTAGTTGGGTCGATGAGCAGTTCTTC. Translating gives CASKGTSWVDEQFF.

The V gene is TRBV10-1, the J gene TRBJ2-2, with TRBD1 identical over 10 bases. The CDR3 runs to 15 residues. The germline CDR1 and CDR2 sequences are WNHNN and SYGVQD (reference sequence). The V and J ends lost 6 bases and 6 bases, in that order; junction bases with no gene match: 7. The CDR3 loop reads CASSKGQGIPGELFF. In nucleotides, the CDR3 is TGCGCCAGCAGCAAGGGACAGGGGATACCCGGGGAGCTGTTTTTT.

This clone has only one observation. The rearrangement joins TRBV7-9 to TRBJ1-4; D unclear. Per the germline V gene, CDR1 is SEHNR and CDR2 is FQNEAQ (reference sequence). The ends were cut back, 5 bases at V and 8 bases at J, with 15 bases in the middle. There are 14 residues in the CDR3. The CDR3 sequence is CASSPEHLREKLFF. The CDR3 DNA reads TGTGCCAGCAGCCCGGAACACCTAAGGGAAAAACTGTTTTTT.

The chain uses TRBV18 and TRBJ1-2; D remains unclear. CDR1 is KGHSH and CDR2 is LQKENI in the germline V gene. The V gene lost 2 bases and the J gene lost 4 bases, with 11 bases spanning the gap. This CDR3 spans 14 amino acids. The CDR3 loop reads CASSPTAEPYGYTF. Written as DNA, the CDR3 is TGTGCCAGCTCACCAACTGCTGAGCCCTATGGCTACACCTTC. Variable domain in full (rest from reference TRBV18 and TRBJ1-2): NAGVMQNPRHLVRRRGQEARLRCSPMKGHSHVYWYRQLPEEGLKFMVYLQKENIIDESGMPKERFSAEFPKEGPSILRIQQVVRGDSAAYFCASSPTAEPYGYTFGSGTRLTVV.

This chain uses TRBV5-1 with TRBJ2-3; 8 nucleotides match TRBD2. V was pared by 0 bases and J by 2 bases, with 5 bases of the junction left unmatched. Germline CDR1 is SGHRS and CDR2 is YFSETQ. The CDR3 is made up of 16 amino acids. CDR3 DNA sequence: TGCGCCAGCAGCTTGGAGTCTAGCGGGTTCACAGATACGCAGTATTTT. Residues: CASSLESSGFTDTQYF.

This clone was picked up one time. The rearrangement links TRBV5-1 to TRBJ1-1, with 9 bases lining up with TRBD1. CDR1 is SGHRS and CDR2 is YFSETQ in the germline V gene. Trimming cost V 5 bases and J 10 bases; bases outside gene matches: 9. This CDR3 is built from 13 residues. The CDR3 DNA reads as TGCGCCAGCAGTCAGGGACAGGGCGACTCAGCTTTCTTT. As protein: CASSQGQGDSAFF.

The chain carries TRBV30 and TRBJ1-5, with a tentative D call TRBD1 (6 bases). Germline assignment: CDR1 GTSNPN and CDR2 SVGIG (reference sequence). The V end was cut by 1 base, the J end by 8 bases, with 15 bases between. There are 14 residues in the CDR3. The chain's CDR3 is CAWSGQGRVEPQHF. Written as DNA, the CDR3 is TGTGCCTGGAGTGGGCAGGGGAGGGTTGAGCCCCAGCATTTT.

V gene TRBV7-2 combines with J gene TRBJ2-5, with 9 bases fitting TRBD2. The ends lost 3 bases at V and 5 bases at J; junction bases unmatched: 10. The germline V gene encodes CDR1 SGHTA and CDR2 FQGNSA. The CDR3 loop spans 16 amino acids. CDR3 sequence reads: CASSFGGGARDETQYF. The CDR3 DNA is TGTGCCAGCAGCTTTGGCGGGGGGGCTCGGGATGAGACCCAGTACTTC. The full variable domain, in which reference TRBV7-2 and TRBJ2-5 provide the parts outside the CDR3, is GAGVSQSPSNKVTEKGKDVELRCDPISGHTALYWYRQSLGQGLEFLIYFQGNSAPDKSGLPSDRFSAERTGGSVSTLTIQRTQQEDSAVYLCASSFGGGARDETQYFGPGTRLLVL.

There are a few counts of this clone. The sample has other DNA sequences that encode this CDR3 too. The chain uses TRBV2 and TRBJ2-7; D call uncertain. Germline CDR1 reads SNHLY; CDR2 reads FYNNEI. Trimming shortened V by 4 bases and J by 2 bases, and 3 bases separated the two germline ends. CDR3 length: 11 residues. The CDR3 coding sequence is TGTGCCAGCAGTGCTGCCTACGAGCAGTACTTC. Translation: CASSAAYEQYF.

This chain joins TRBV5-1 and TRBJ2-2, with D possibly matching TRBD2 (5 bases). The CDR3 runs to 15 residues. Trimming left V 0 bases short and J 7 bases short, with 13 bases between. Germline V gives CDR1 SGHRS, CDR2 YFSETQ. The CDR3 region has the DNA TGCGCCAGCAGCTTGGAGGTAGCGAAAGGCGGGGAGCTGTTTTTT. The encoded protein is CASSLEVAKGGELFF.

The chain employs TRBV28 and TRBJ2-7; 7 bases agree with TRBD1. CDR1 is MDHEN and CDR2 is SYDVKM in the germline V gene. Losses at the gene ends were 3 bases for V and 3 bases for J; bases not matched to a gene: 11. The CDR3 contains 16 residues. CDR3 loop: CASSLGTGTVLYEQYF. The DNA of the CDR3 is TGTGCCAGCAGTTTGGGGACCGGGACAGTCCTCTACGAGCAGTACTTC. Drawing the rest from reference TRBV28 and TRBJ2-7, the complete variable domain is DVKVTQSSRYLVKRTGEKVFLECVQDMDHENMFWYRQDPGLGLRLIYFSYDVKMKEKGDIPEGYSVSREKKERFSLILESASTNQTSMYLCASSLGTGTVLYEQYFGPGTRLTVT.

This sequence joins TRBV11-2 and TRBJ2-3; 10 positions match TRBD1. The CDR3 sequence is 15 residues long. The V segment lost 5 bases and the J segment 6 bases; nucleotides outside the gene matches: 8. CDR1 SGHAT and CDR2 FQNNGV come from the germline V gene. In DNA form, the CDR3 reads TGTGCCAGCAGCCCGACAGGGGGCAGGTCTGATACGCAGTATTTT. Amino acid sequence: CASSPTGGRSDTQYF.

The chain recombines TRBV6-6 with TRBJ1-5; TRBD1 matches at 7 bases. The CDR3 runs 14 residues. The J segment lost 2 bases and the V segment lost 6 bases, leaving 4 bases of the junction unmatched. Germline loops: CDR1 MNHNY, CDR2 SVGAGI (reference sequence). CDR3 nucleotide sequence: TGTGCCAGCAGACACAGGGGTGGCAATCAGCCCCAGCATTTT. It encodes CASRHRGGNQPQHF.

This chain connects TRBV30 to TRBJ2-3; 7 positions agree with TRBD1. CDR3 length: 14 residues. CDR1 GTSNPN and CDR2 SVGIG come from the germline V gene (reference sequence). The junction had 8 bases not matched to a gene; V was cut back by 2 bases and J by 6 bases. The CDR3 DNA reads as TGTGCCTGGAGTTCCGGGACAGCGACGGATACGCAGTATTTT. Its translation is CAWSSGTATDTQYF.